The 22 T cell receptor beta chains reported below all come from one sample, sequenced in a study of metastatic and nonmetastatic thyroid tumors. No treatment had been given to any patient before thyroid surgery. TCRdb re-called the PCR reads with MiXCR. The table has some 12,000 clones, about 38% seen once. The sequenced material came from tumor tissue. The receptor source for this set is a female donor with papillary thyroid cancer or a benign thyroid nodule (not recorded which). Some clones in this sample may be carry-over from other donors' samples.

The gene calls are TRBV28 and TRBJ2-1, with TRBD2 matching over 10 bases. V trimming: 3 bases; J trimming: 13 bases; junction bases outside the gene matches: 6. The CDR3 is made up of 13 amino acids. Germline values: CDR1 MDHEN, CDR2 SYDVKM. DNA of the CDR3: TGTGCCAGCAGTTTCCCTGGACTAGCGGCTCAGTTCTTC. Amino acid sequence: CASSFPGLAAQFF.

V and J are TRBV4-1 and TRBJ2-7, with D unclear. The CDR3 loop spans 18 amino acids. V lost 0 bases, J lost 4 bases, and 22 bases lay in between. Germline loops: CDR1 MGHRA, CDR2 YSYEKL. The CDR3 DNA reads TGCGCCAGCAGCCAAGATAGGTCCCCACCGGACGGTTATTACGAGCAGTACTTC. Translating it yields CASSQDRSPPDGYYEQYF.

Only a few counts were recorded for this clone. This rearrangement joins TRBV7-6 to TRBJ1-1; no clear D. The CDR3 loop spans 14 amino acids. The ends were cut back, 1 base at V and 0 bases at J, with 6 bases in the middle. Per germline, CDR1 SGHVS and CDR2 FNYEAQ. The CDR3, as DNA: TGTGCCAGCAGCTTAGAGGCCGTGAACACTGAAGCTTTCTTT. This gives the protein CASSLEAVNTEAFF. Supplemented by reference TRBV7-6 and TRBJ1-1, the full variable domain reads GAGVSQSPRYKVTKRGQDVALRCDPISGHVSLYWYRQALGQGPEFLTYFNYEAQQDKSGLPNDRFSAERPEGSISTLTIQRTEQRDSAMYRCASSLEAVNTEAFFGQGTRLTVV.

The table lists this clone with a few counts. CDR3 protein: CASSPPGQGAVGELFF. In DNA, the CDR3 is TGTGCCAGCAGTCCACCGGGACAGGGGGCTGTCGGGGAGCTGTTTTTT. The chain carries TRBV28 and TRBJ2-2, with 12 bases that match TRBD1. Germline V gives CDR1 MDHEN, CDR2 SYDVKM. The CDR3 is 16 residues long. V lost 5 bases to trimming and J lost 7 bases; unmatched junction nucleotides: 8.

The genes are TRBV6-1 and TRBJ1-6; 9 bases line up with TRBD1. V shed 4 bases and J 6 bases; nucleotides not matched to a gene: 7. The CDR3 is 16 amino acids. The germline CDR1 and CDR2 sequences are MNHNS and SASEGT. The CDR3 region has the DNA TGTGCCAGCAGTGTTGAGTCGGGACAGGGTAATTCACCCCTCCACTTT. Translation: CASSVESGQGNSPLHF.

The rearrangement uses TRBV6-1 and TRBJ2-3; TRBD2 matches at 8 bases. Trimming took 2 bases from V and 4 from J; bases not matched to a gene: 5. The germline CDR1 and CDR2 sequences are MNHNS and SASEGT. The CDR3 spans 15 residues. CDR3 in amino acids: CASSESAGAADTQYF. The CDR3 DNA sequence: TGTGCCAGCAGTGAATCAGCGGGAGCTGCAGATACGCAGTATTTT.

This clone has a handful of counts. This chain joins TRBV12-3 or TRBV12-4 and TRBJ2-7, with no clear D. The ends were cut back, 7 bases at V and 0 bases at J, with 10 bases in the middle. The CDR3 has 13 residues. The chain's CDR3 is CASTMGYSYEQYF. The CDR3, as DNA: TGTGCCAGCACCATGGGTTACTCCTACGAGCAGTACTTC.

This clone is judged large (0.1 to 1%). The rearrangement joins TRBV12-3 or TRBV12-4 to TRBJ1-1; D gene ambiguous. This CDR3 is 13 amino acids long. The V end was cut by 5 bases, the J end by 4 bases, with 11 bases between. CDR3 DNA sequence: TGTGCCAGCAGTCTTGAATGGGGCACTGAAGCTTTCTTT. It codes for CASSLEWGTEAFF.

This clone was seen a few times. This chain uses TRBV28 with TRBJ1-2, with TRBD1 as a possible D gene (5 bases). The CDR3 contains 14 residues. Germline V lookup: CDR1 MDHEN, CDR2 SYDVKM. Trimming left V 6 bases short and J 7 bases short, with 18 bases between. CDR3 nucleotide sequence: TGTGCCAGCAGCCCGGTGGGGCGCCCCTTTGGCTACACCTTC. As protein: CASSPVGRPFGYTF.

This clone is judged medium-sized. This rearrangement joins TRBV5-5 to TRBJ1-2; D might be TRBD1 (5 bases). V gave up 1 base and J gave up 3 bases, with 16 bases separating them. Germline loops: CDR1 SGHKS, CDR2 YYEKEE (reference sequence). This CDR3 is built from 16 residues. This chain's CDR3 is CASSLSERNRYYGYTF. The CDR3 coding sequence is TGTGCCAGCAGCTTGAGTGAAAGGAACAGGTACTATGGCTACACCTTC. The full variable domain, its missing parts supplied by reference TRBV5-5 and TRBJ1-2, is DAGVTQSPTHLIKTRGQQVTLRCSPISGHKSVSWYQQVLGQGPQFIFQYYEKEERGRGNFPDRFSARQFPNYSSELNVNALLLGDSALYLCASSLSERNRYYGYTFGSGTRLTVV.

This clone ranks as medium-sized. The genes are TRBV27 and TRBJ2-4; D not resolved. V shed 5 bases and J shed 4 bases, with 9 bases lying between them. The germline CDR1 and CDR2 sequences are MNHEY and SMNVEV (reference sequence). This CDR3 region has 13 residues. CDR3 sequence: CASSPQEKNIQYF. In DNA, the CDR3 is TGTGCCAGCAGTCCTCAAGAGAAAAACATTCAGTACTTC.

This clone appeared a few times. The chain is built from TRBV28 and TRBJ2-1; D gene unclear. There are 14 residues in the CDR3. The V gene's germline CDR1 is MDHEN and CDR2 SYDVKM. Trimming took off 8 bases at V and 4 bases at J, with 15 bases between the two ends. The CDR3 region is CASLSSGHYNEQFF. In nucleotides, the CDR3 is TGTGCCAGCCTTAGCTCCGGCCATTACAATGAGCAGTTCTTC. The whole variable domain, remainder taken from reference TRBV28 and TRBJ2-1, is DVKVTQSSRYLVKRTGEKVFLECVQDMDHENMFWYRQDPGLGLRLIYFSYDVKMKEKGDIPEGYSVSREKKERFSLILESASTNQTSMYLCASLSSGHYNEQFFGPGTRLTVL.

This clone was seen more than once but under ten times. The rearrangement links TRBV2 to TRBJ2-5, with TRBD1 identical over 8 bases. Looked up from germline, CDR1 is SNHLY and CDR2 is FYNNEI. The CDR3 has 14 amino acids. Unmatched junction bases numbered 7, after V lost 6 bases and J lost 4 bases. In DNA form, the CDR3 reads TGTGCCAGCAGAGCCGGACAGGGATTAGAGACCCAGTACTTC. Protein: CASRAGQGLETQYF.

Only a few counts were recorded for this clone. The CDR3 DNA is TGTGCCACCAGCAGAGAAGGGGGAGGCTACGAGCAGTACTTC. Translating gives CATSREGGGYEQYF. The rearrangement joins TRBV15 to TRBJ2-7; D tentatively reads TRBD1 or TRBD2 (6 bases each). CDR3 length: 14 residues. V was clipped by 0 bases and J by 3 bases, with 9 bases between them. Germline values: CDR1 LNHNV, CDR2 YYDKDF (reference sequence).

A few counts support this clone. The V call is TRBV30, the J call TRBJ2-7; D tentatively fits TRBD1 or TRBD2 (5 bases each). The CDR3 runs to 11 residues. The V gene's germline CDR1 is GTSNPN and CDR2 SVGIG (reference sequence). V dropped 7 bases and J dropped 7 bases, with 14 bases sitting between them. The CDR3 here is CAYLGVREQYF. The CDR3 nucleotides read TGTGCCTACTTGGGGGTTCGGGAGCAGTACTTC. Supplemented by reference TRBV30 and TRBJ2-7, the full variable domain reads SQTIHQWPATLVQPVGSPLSLECTVEGTSNPNLYWYRQAAGRGLQLLFYSVGIGQISSEVPQNLSASRPQDRQFILSSKKLLLSDSGFYLCAYLGVREQYFGPGTRLTVT.

The chain joins TRBV20-1 to TRBJ1-4; D remains unclear. The CDR3 is 11 residues long. V lost 5 bases to trimming and J lost 1 base, with 2 bases between them. CDR1 is DFQATT, CDR2 SNEGSKA, per germline (reference sequence). CDR3 nucleotide sequence: TGCAGTGCTGGAACTAATGAAAAACTGTTTTTT. Translation: CSAGTNEKLFF.

This sequence joins TRBV7-2 and TRBJ2-1; 7 bases are shared with TRBD2. In germline, CDR1 is SGHTA, CDR2 FQGNSA. With V trimmed by 8 bases and J by 4 bases, 8 bases remained unmatched. The CDR3 extends over 14 amino acids. The CDR3 is CASSRGGPYNEQFF. The CDR3 DNA sequence: TGTGCCAGCTCTCGCGGGGGTCCGTACAATGAGCAGTTCTTC.

The V call is TRBV4-2, the J call TRBJ1-1; 7 bases agree with TRBD1. This CDR3 is 16 amino acids long. The germline gives CDR1 LGHNA, CDR2 YNFKEQ. V lost 2 bases, J lost 7 bases, and 13 bases stayed unmatched. The CDR3 nucleotides are TGTGCCAGCAGCCAAACATCCGACAGGGTGGACGGTGAAGCTTTCTTT. Protein sequence: CASSQTSDRVDGEAFF.

This clone has only one observation. The V gene is TRBV4-3, the J gene TRBJ1-2, with no clear D. Germline CDR1 LGHNA, CDR2 YSLEER. The CDR3 is made up of 14 amino acids. V dropped 2 bases and J dropped 8 bases, with 15 bases sitting between them. The chain's CDR3 is CASSQYVGLRGYTF. The DNA of the CDR3 is TGCGCCAGCAGCCAATACGTAGGGCTTCGGGGCTACACCTTC.

This clone is medium-sized. The V and J genes are TRBV4-3 and TRBJ2-3; D gene uncertain. Germline lookup yields CDR1 LGHNA and CDR2 YSLEER. This CDR3 region has 15 residues. The V end was cut by 0 bases, the J end by 0 bases, with 7 bases between. The CDR3 bases are TGCGCCAGCAGCCAAGAAGGGAAAAGCACAGATACGCAGTATTTT. Translating it yields CASSQEGKSTDTQYF.

This clone qualifies as medium-sized. V is TRBV13 and J is TRBJ2-7, with D maybe TRBD2 (7 bases). This CDR3 is 14 amino acids long. Germline assignment: CDR1 PRHDT and CDR2 FYEKMQ (reference sequence). V was pared by 7 bases and J by 2 bases, with 15 bases between. In DNA form, the CDR3 reads TGTGCCAGCAACCGCGGGGGCCTGACCTACGAGCAGTACTTC. This codes for CASNRGGLTYEQYF.

The chain joins TRBV7-2 to TRBJ2-2; no clear D. Trimming stripped 6 bases from V and 2 bases from J, with 10 bases between. The CDR3 is made up of 14 amino acids. Germline loops: CDR1 SGHTA, CDR2 FQGNSA. CDR3: CASRGQINTGELFF. The CDR3 DNA reads TGTGCCAGCAGGGGTCAGATCAACACCGGGGAGCTGTTTTTT. The full variable domain, completed using reference TRBV7-2 and TRBJ2-2, is GAGVSQSPSNKVTEKGKDVELRCDPISGHTALYWYRQSLGQGLEFLIYFQGNSAPDKSGLPSDRFSAERTGGSVSTLTIQRTQQEDSAVYLCASRGQINTGELFFGEGSRLTVL.